These 10 T cell receptor beta chains originate from one sample sequenced in a study of shared clonotypes between healthy human individuals. Libraries were prepared by immunoSEQ multiplex PCR; TCRdb keeps only in-frame clonotypes and omits some of them. The table has 640,000 or so clones, approximately 75% seen once; the top ten hold under 2%. Sequencing used memory CD4+ T cells sorted from blood. The sample's subset: CD45RA-negative fraction. The source is a woman between 25 and 40 years old in good health.

A few counts support this clone. The gene calls are TRBV5-4 and TRBJ1-2; 9 nucleotides agree with TRBD1. The V gene end was trimmed by 1 base and the J gene end by 6 bases; junction bases not matched to a gene: 1. The CDR3 runs to 13 residues. Germline V gene lookup returns CDR1 SGHNT and CDR2 YYREEE (reference sequence). The CDR3 spells CASSLTGGNGYTF. CDR3 in DNA: TGTGCCAGCAGCTTGACAGGGGGCAATGGCTACACCTTC. The variable domain in full, with the rest retrieved from reference TRBV5-4 and TRBJ1-2, is ETGVTQSPTHLIKTRGQQVTLRCSSQSGHNTVSWYQQALGQGPQFIFQYYREEENGRGNFPPRFSGLQFPNYSSELNVNALELDDSALYLCASSLTGGNGYTFGSGTRLTVV.

The chain links TRBV11-2 to TRBJ1-5; no clear D. The V end lost 3 bases, the J end lost 9 bases, and 12 bases lay between the germline ends. Per the germline V gene, CDR1 is SGHAT and CDR2 is FQNNGV. The CDR3 has 13 amino acids. In nucleotides, the CDR3 is TGTGCCAGCAGCTTGGGAAGTCATTCGCCCCAGCATTTT. Translating gives CASSLGSHSPQHF.

The chain uses TRBV15 and TRBJ2-7; the match to TRBD1 covers 9 bases. Losses at the gene ends were 2 bases for V and 5 bases for J; bases not matched to a gene: 4. The CDR3 contains 14 residues. The germline gives CDR1 LNHNV, CDR2 YYDKDF (reference sequence). The CDR3 protein is CATSRPGQGDEQYF. The CDR3 DNA reads TGTGCCACCAGCAGACCGGGACAGGGAGACGAGCAGTACTTC.

The chain combines TRBV5-4 with TRBJ1-2, with D hard to call. V lost 1 base and J 2 bases, leaving 3 bases between the germline ends. Germline values: CDR1 SGHNT, CDR2 YYREEE (reference sequence). This CDR3 comprises 12 residues. DNA for the CDR3: TGTGCCAGCAGCTTGAACAACTATGGCTACACCTTC. Its translation: CASSLNNYGYTF.

The rearrangement uses TRBV15 and TRBJ2-1, with TRBD2 matching 12 bases. The ends lost 3 bases at V and 7 bases at J; junction bases unmatched: 7. This CDR3 spans 16 amino acids. Per the germline V gene, CDR1 is LNHNV and CDR2 is YYDKDF (reference sequence). The CDR3 DNA sequence: TGTGCCACCAGCAGGGATACTAGCGGGAGGTCTAATGAGCAGTTCTTC. Translated, it gives CATSRDTSGRSNEQFF.

This clone was detected once. DNA for the CDR3: TGCGCCAGCAGCTCCAACCCAGGGGTTACTGAAGCTTTCTTT. Residues: CASSSNPGVTEAFF. The V gene is TRBV5-1, the J gene TRBJ1-1; possibly TRBD1 for D (6 bases). With 3 bases removed from V and 5 bases from J, the gap between germline ends came to 14 bases. Germline CDR1 and CDR2: SGHRS and YFSETQ. The CDR3 is 14 amino acids.

This clone has just one count. This chain joins TRBV6-5 and TRBJ2-7; 10 nucleotides line up with TRBD2. Germline V gives CDR1 MNHEY, CDR2 SVGAGI. The CDR3 runs 15 residues. Trimming removed 5 bases from V and 5 bases from J; junction bases left unmatched: 9. CDR3 nucleotide sequence: TGTGCCAGCAGTGCCGCGGGACTAGCGAGTCACGAGCAGTACTTC. The encoded protein is CASSAAGLASHEQYF.

CDR3 in amino acids: CASSPQGLAGGGKYEQYF. The CDR3 DNA reads as TGTGCCAGCAGCCCCCAGGGACTAGCGGGAGGGGGTAAATACGAGCAGTACTTC. The chain recombines TRBV5-4 with TRBJ2-7; 16 bases agree with TRBD2. The germline CDR1 and CDR2 sequences are SGHNT and YYREEE (reference sequence). This CDR3 is 18 amino acids long. V trimming: 4 bases; J trimming: 4 bases; junction bases outside the gene matches: 11.

J is TRBJ1-4 and V is TRBV25-1, with TRBD1 matching over 10 bases. Germline V CDR1 and CDR2: MGHDK, SYGVNS. There are 13 residues in the CDR3. Losses at the gene ends were 8 bases for V and 8 bases for J; bases not matched to a gene: 5. CDR3 in amino acids: CASHGTGDEKLFF. The CDR3 coding sequence is TGTGCCAGCCACGGGACAGGGGACGAAAAACTGTTTTTT.

Many counts were recorded for this clone. The chain has TRBV20-1 and TRBJ2-7; D remains unclear. Germline V gene lookup returns CDR1 DFQATT and CDR2 SNEGSKA (reference sequence). V was shortened by 6 bases and J by 3 bases, with 9 bases between the two germline ends. The CDR3 sequence is 11 residues long. The CDR3 bases are TGCAGTGCCTCTGACAACTACGAGCAGTACTTC. The encoded protein is CSASDNYEQYF.